This is a list of T cell receptor beta chains from one sample in a study of blood T cell repertoires in COVID-19. Sequencing used immunoSEQ multiplex PCR; TCRdb keeps in-frame clones, though not all of them. The profile covers roughly 97,000 clones, with around three quarters appearing a single time and more than 6.5% taken by the ten largest. Sequencing was performed on peripheral blood. Every receptor here comes from a man aged 70-80 years with acute or convalescent COVID-19. Each CDR3 is given with its conserved first and last residue. The D gene is left open where the match is weak. Clone size is stated in some rows and not others, as once, few, many or a class when expanded.

j_call	v_call	d_call	clone_size	cdr3_nt	cdr3_aa
TRBJ1-5	TRBV2	.	.	TGTGCCAGCAGTGAAAGCAGGGCGGGCAATCAGCCCCAGCATTTT	CASSESRAGNQPQHF
TRBJ1-5	TRBV9	.	.	TGTGCCAGCAGCCCCGAGGGGAGGAAGCCCCAGCATTTT	CASSPEGRKPQHF
TRBJ2-3	TRBV14	TRBD1	.	TGTGCCAGCAGCCGGACAGGGGAGTATGCAGATACGCAGTATTTT	CASSRTGEYADTQYF
TRBJ1-6	TRBV5-1	TRBD1	.	TGCGCCAGCAGTCCCGGGACAGCTAATTCACCCCTCCACTTT	CASSPGTANSPLHF
TRBJ2-3	TRBV29-1	TRBD2	.	TGCAGCGTTGAAGCCCTGGGACTAGCGTTGAGCACAGATACGCAGTATTTT	CSVEALGLALSTDTQYF
TRBJ1-1	TRBV28	.	.	TGTGCCAGCAGGAAAGCTACAGCAAAAGCTTTCTTT	CASRKATAKAFF
TRBJ1-4	TRBV24-1	TRBD1	.	TGTGCCACCAGTGACCCTAAGACAGGGCAGGCTGAAAAACTGTTTTTT	CATSDPKTGQAEKLFF
TRBJ2-7	TRBV6-5	.	.	TGTGCCAGCTTAGACATCAGCCTCTCCTACGAGCAGTACTTC	CASLDISLSYEQYF
TRBJ1-2	TRBV28	TRBD1	.	TGTGCCAGCAGTTTAGGGGGTAGTGAGGGGGCGATGTTATATGGCTACACCTTC	CASSLGGSEGAMLYGYTF
TRBJ2-5	TRBV7-9	TRBD2	.	TGTGCCAGCAGCCTAGCGGGAGGGCGCGAGACCCAGTACTTC	CASSLAGGRETQYF
TRBJ1-5	TRBV19	TRBD1	.	TGTGCCAGTAGTAAGGGACAGGATTCCAATCAGCCCCAGCATTTT	CASSKGQDSNQPQHF
TRBJ1-5	TRBV19	.	.	TGTGCCAGTAGTATTCTCGGTAGCAATCAGCCCCAGCATTTT	CASSILGSNQPQHF
TRBJ2-1	TRBV28	TRBD1	.	TGTGCCAGCAGTCTACTCCCGGGACAGGGGGCAAACAATGAGCAGTTCTTC	CASSLLPGQGANNEQFF
TRBJ2-1	TRBV5-1	TRBD1	once	TGCGCCAGCAGAGGGACAGGCTACAATGAGCAGTTCTTC	CASRGTGYNEQFF
TRBJ2-2	TRBV6-6	.	.	TGTGCCAGCAGTCTGAGGGCTGCGAACACCGGGGAGCTGTTTTTT	CASSLRAANTGELFF
TRBJ1-6	TRBV7-9	TRBD1	.	TGTGCCAGCAGCGCCCTCGGAGGGGGCAATTCACCCCTCCACTTT	CASSALGGGNSPLHF
TRBJ2-1	TRBV28	TRBD2	.	TGTGCCAGCAGTTCGGGACTAGCGGGAGGAAAGGGGTTCTTC	CASSSGLAGGKGFF
TRBJ2-5	TRBV7-6	TRBD1	.	TGTGCCAGCAGCACCGAGACAGGGGGCGAAACAGAGACCCAGTACTTC	CASSTETGGETETQYF
TRBJ2-2	TRBV10-3	.	few	TGTGCCATCAGTGCTACAGGGAACACCGGGGAGCTGTTTTTT	CAISATGNTGELFF
TRBJ1-1	TRBV6-5	TRBD1	.	TGTGCCAGCAGCGGGACAGGGGGAGACACTGAAGCTTTCTTT	CASSGTGGDTEAFF
TRBJ1-2	TRBV10-3	.	.	TGTGCCATCAGTGAGGGCACCAACTATGGCTACACCTTC	CAISEGTNYGYTF
TRBJ1-3	TRBV7-7	.	.	TGTGCCAGCAGCCCAGAGGGGGGGCAGATCTCTGGAAACACCATATATTTT	CASSPEGGQISGNTIYF
TRBJ1-2	TRBV28	.	.	TGTGCCAGCATGGTGGGGGGAGTGGGGAACTATGGCTACACCTTC	CASMVGGVGNYGYTF